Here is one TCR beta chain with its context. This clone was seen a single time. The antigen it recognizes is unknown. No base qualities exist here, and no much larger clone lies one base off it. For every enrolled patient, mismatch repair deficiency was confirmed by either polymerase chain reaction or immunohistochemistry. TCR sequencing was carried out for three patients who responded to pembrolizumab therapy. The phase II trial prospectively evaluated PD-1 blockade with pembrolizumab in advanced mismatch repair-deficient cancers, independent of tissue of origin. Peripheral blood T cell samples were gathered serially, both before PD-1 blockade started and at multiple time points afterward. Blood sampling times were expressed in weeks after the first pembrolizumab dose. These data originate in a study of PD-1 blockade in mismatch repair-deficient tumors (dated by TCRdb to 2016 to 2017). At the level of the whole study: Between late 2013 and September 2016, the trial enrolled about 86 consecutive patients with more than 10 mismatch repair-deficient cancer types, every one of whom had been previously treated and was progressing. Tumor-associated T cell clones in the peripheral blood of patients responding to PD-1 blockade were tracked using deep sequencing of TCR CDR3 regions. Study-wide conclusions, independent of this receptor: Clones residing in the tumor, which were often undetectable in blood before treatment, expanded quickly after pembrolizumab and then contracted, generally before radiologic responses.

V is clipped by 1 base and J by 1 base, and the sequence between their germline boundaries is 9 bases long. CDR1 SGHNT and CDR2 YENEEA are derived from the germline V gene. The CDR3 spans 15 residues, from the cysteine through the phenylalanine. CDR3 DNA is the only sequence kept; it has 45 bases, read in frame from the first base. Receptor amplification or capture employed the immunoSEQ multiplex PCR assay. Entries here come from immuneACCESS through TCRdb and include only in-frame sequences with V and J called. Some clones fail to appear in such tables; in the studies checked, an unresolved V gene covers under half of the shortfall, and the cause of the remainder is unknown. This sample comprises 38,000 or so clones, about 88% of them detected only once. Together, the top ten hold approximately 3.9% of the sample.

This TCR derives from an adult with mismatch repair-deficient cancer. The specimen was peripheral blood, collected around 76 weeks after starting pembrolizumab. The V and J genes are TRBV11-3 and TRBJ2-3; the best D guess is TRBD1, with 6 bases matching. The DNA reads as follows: TGTGCCAGCAGCTTAGGGTCAGGGGGCACAGATACGCAGTATTTT. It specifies CASSLGSGGTDTQYF.